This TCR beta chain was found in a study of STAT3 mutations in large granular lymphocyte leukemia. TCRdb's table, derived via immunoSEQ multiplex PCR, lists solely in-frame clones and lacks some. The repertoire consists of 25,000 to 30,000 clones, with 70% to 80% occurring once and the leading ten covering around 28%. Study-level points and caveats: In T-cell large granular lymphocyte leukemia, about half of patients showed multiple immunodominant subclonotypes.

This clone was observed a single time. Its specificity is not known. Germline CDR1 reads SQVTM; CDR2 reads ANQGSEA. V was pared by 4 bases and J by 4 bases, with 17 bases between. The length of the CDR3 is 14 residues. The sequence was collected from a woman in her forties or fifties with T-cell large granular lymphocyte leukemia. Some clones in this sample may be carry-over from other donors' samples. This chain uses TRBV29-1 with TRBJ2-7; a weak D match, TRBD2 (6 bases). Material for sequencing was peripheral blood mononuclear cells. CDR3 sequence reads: CSVVGGDVGYEQYF. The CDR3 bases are TGCAGCGTTGTAGGAGGGGACGTTGGATACGAGCAGTACTTC.